Sequencing of this TCR beta chain was carried out in a study of early T cells in non-severe SARS-CoV-2 infection. Overall study: Sequenced bulk RNA came from whole blood that was unsorted, and chains were unpaired.

Germline-derived CDR1 and CDR2 are LGHNA and YSLEER. The CDR3 consists of 15 residues. V dropped 4 bases and J dropped 1; count of bases not matched to a gene: 3. TCRdb processed the 5' RACE reads anew with MiXCR; each CDR3 protein has one entry. The sample lists around 65,000 distinct CDR3 sequences, 10% to 15% occurring once. In this sample, this clonotype turned up many times. Sequenced here: whole blood, sampled at baseline. The source is an adult who was a healthcare worker with PCR-confirmed SARS-CoV-2 infection or an uninfected control (not recorded which). This chain connects TRBV4-3 to TRBJ2-1; 8 bases match TRBD2. The CDR3 coding sequence is TGCGCCAGCAGCCTAAGCGGGAGTTCCTACAATGAGCAGTTCTTC. Translation gives CASSLSGSSYNEQFF.